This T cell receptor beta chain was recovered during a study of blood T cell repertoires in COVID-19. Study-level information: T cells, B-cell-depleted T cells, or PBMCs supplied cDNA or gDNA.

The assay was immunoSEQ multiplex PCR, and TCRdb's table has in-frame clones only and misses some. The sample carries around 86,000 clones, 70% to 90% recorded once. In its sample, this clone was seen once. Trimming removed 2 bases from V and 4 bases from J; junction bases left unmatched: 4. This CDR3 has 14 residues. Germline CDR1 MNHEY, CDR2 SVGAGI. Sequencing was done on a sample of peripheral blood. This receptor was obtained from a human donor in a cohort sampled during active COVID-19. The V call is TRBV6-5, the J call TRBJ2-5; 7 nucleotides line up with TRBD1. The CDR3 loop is CASSYRDSRETQYF. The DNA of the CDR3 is TGTGCCAGCAGTTACCGGGACAGTAGAGAGACCCAGTACTTC.